This TCR beta chain was recovered during a study of T cells in Graves' hyperthyroidism and ophthalmopathy. Study-level points and caveats: Ophthalmopathy was distinguished from stable hyperthyroidism by 13 V-J signatures.

The trim removed 0 bases at V and 5 bases at J, leaving 7 bases unmatched. Germline lookup yields CDR1 ENHRY and CDR2 SYGVKD. This CDR3 has 16 amino acids. Only a few counts were recorded for this clonotype. Its antigen is unidentified. Regions amplified from RNA transcripts were the TCR beta CDR3 regions. HTBI primers drove first-round RT-PCR of the TCR CDR3. TCRdb passed the multiplex PCR reads through MiXCR, listing each CDR3 protein once. The sample has some 350,000 distinct CDR3 sequences, 15% to 19% seen once. Reasons for excluding patients were uncontrolled infection, other autoimmune disease, pregnancy or lactation. Diagnosing involved the use of clinical symptoms, serum thyroxine and TRAb, thyroid ultrasound and orbital computed tomography. It was less than 13 ml of fresh peripheral blood that supplied the PBMCs.

Sequencing was done on a sample of blood. This TCR was recovered from a woman aged 18-29 years with Graves' hyperthyroidism that later progressed to Graves' ophthalmopathy. The chain is built from TRBV10-3 and TRBJ1-1; 9 positions match TRBD1. For the CDR3, the DNA is TGTGCCATCAGTGAGTCTAGGGGACAGGGCGCGACTGAAGCTTTCTTT. This codes for CAISESRGQGATEAFF.